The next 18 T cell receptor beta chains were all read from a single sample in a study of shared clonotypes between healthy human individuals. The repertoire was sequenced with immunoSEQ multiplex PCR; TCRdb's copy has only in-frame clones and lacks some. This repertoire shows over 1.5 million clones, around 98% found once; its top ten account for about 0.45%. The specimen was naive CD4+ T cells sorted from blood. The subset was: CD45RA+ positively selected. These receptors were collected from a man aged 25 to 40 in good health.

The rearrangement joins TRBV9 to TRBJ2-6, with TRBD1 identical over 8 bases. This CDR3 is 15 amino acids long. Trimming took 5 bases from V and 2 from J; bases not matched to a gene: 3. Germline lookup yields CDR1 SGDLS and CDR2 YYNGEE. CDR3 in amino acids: CASSTQGAGANVLTF. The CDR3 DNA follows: TGTGCCAGCAGTACACAGGGGGCTGGGGCCAACGTCCTGACTTTC.

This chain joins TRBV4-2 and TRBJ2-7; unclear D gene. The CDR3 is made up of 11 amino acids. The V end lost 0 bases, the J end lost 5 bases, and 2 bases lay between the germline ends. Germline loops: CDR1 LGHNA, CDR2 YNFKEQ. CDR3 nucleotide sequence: TGTGCCAGCAGCCAAGACAACGAGCAGTACTTC. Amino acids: CASSQDNEQYF.

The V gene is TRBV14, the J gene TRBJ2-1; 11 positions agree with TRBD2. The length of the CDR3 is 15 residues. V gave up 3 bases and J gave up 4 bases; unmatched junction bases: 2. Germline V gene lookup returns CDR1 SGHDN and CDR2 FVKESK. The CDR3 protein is CASSHGTSGYNEQFF. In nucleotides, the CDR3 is TGTGCCAGCAGCCATGGGACTAGCGGATACAATGAGCAGTTCTTC. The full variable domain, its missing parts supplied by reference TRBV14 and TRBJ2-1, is EAGVTQFPSHSVIEKGQTVTLRCDPISGHDNLYWYRRVMGKEIKFLLHFVKESKQDESGMPNNRFLAERTGGTYSTLKVQPAELEDSGVYFCASSHGTSGYNEQFFGPGTRLTVL.

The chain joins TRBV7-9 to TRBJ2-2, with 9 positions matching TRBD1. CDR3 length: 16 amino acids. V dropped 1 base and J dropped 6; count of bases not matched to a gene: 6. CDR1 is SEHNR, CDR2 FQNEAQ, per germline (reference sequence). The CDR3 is CASSLGGTGFSGELFF. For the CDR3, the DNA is TGTGCCAGCAGCTTAGGAGGGACAGGGTTTTCCGGGGAGCTGTTTTTT.

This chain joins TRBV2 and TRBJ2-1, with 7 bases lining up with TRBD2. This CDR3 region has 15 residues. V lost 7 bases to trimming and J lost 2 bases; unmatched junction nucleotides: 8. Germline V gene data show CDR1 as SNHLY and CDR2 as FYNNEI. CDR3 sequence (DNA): TGTGCCAGCATTTCTAGCGGAAATACCTACAATGAGCAGTTCTTC. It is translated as CASISSGNTYNEQFF.

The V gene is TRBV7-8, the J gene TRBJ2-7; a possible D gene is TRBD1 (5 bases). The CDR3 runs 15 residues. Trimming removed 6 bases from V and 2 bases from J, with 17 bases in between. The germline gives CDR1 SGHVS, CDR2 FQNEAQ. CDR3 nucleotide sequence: TGTGCCAGCAGTTCAACAGGAGCCTCCCCCTACGAGCAGTACTTC. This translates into CASSSTGASPYEQYF.

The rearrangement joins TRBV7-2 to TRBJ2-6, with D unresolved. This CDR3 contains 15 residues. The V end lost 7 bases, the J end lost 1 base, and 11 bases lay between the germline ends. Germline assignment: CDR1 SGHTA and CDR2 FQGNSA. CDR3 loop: CASTPGVSGANVLTF. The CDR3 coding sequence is TGTGCCAGCACCCCTGGTGTATCTGGGGCCAACGTCCTGACTTTC.

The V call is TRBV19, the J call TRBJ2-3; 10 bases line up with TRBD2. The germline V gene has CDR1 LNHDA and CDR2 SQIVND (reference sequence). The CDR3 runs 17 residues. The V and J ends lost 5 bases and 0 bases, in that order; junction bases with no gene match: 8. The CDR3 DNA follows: TGTGCCAGTAGTTCCCGACTAGCGGGTTTTAGCACAGATACGCAGTATTTT. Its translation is CASSSRLAGFSTDTQYF. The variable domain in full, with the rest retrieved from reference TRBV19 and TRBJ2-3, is DGGITQSPKYLFRKEGQNVTLSCEQNLNHDAMYWYRQDPGQGLRLIYYSQIVNDFQKGDIAEGYSVSREKKESFPLTVTSAQKNPTAFYLCASSSRLAGFSTDTQYFGPGTRLTVL.

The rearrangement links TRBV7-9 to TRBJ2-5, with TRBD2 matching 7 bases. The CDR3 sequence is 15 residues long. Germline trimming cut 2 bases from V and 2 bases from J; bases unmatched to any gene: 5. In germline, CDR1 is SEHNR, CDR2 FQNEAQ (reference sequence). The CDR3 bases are TGTGCCAGCAGCTTATCGGGGGGACTACAAGAGACCCAGTACTTC. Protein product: CASSLSGGLQETQYF.

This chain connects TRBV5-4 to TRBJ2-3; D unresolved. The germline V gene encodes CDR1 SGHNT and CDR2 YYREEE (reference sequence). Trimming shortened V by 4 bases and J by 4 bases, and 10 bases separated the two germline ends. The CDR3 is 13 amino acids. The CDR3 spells CASSPPRADTQYF. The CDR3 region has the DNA TGTGCCAGCAGCCCACCGAGAGCAGATACGCAGTATTTT. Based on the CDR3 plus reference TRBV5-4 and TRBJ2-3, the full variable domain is ETGVTQSPTHLIKTRGQQVTLRCSSQSGHNTVSWYQQALGQGPQFIFQYYREEENGRGNFPPRFSGLQFPNYSSELNVNALELDDSALYLCASSPPRADTQYFGPGTRLTVL.

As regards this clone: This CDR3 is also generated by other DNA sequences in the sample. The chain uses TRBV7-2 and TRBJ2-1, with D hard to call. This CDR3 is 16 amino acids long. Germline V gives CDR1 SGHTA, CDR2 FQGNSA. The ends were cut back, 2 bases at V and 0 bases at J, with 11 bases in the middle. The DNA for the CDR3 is TGTGCCAGCAGCTTATCAGTGGGTAGCTCCTACAATGAGCAGTTCTTC. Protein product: CASSLSVGSSYNEQFF.

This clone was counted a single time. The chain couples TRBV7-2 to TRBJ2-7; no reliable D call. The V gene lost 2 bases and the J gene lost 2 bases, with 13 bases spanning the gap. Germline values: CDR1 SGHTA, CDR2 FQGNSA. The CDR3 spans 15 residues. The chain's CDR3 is CASSLPRTVTYEQYF. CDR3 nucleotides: TGTGCCAGCAGCTTACCCCGGACCGTAACCTACGAGCAGTACTTC.

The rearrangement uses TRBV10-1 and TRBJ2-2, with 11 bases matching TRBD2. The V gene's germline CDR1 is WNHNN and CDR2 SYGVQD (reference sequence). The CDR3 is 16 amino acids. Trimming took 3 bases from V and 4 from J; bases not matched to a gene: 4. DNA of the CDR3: TGCGCCAGCAGTGAACTAGCGGGAGCGGCCACCGGGGAGCTGTTTTTT. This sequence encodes CASSELAGAATGELFF.

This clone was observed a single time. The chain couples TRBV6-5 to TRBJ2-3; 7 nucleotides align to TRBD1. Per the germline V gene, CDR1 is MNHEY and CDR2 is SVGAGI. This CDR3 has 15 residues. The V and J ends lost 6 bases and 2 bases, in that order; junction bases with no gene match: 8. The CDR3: CASSLQGSNTDTQYF. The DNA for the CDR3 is TGTGCCAGCAGCCTACAGGGGAGTAACACAGATACGCAGTATTTT.

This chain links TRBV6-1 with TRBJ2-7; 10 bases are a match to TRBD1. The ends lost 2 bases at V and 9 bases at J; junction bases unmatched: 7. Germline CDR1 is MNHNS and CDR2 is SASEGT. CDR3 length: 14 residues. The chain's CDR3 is CASSEWDRGFVQYF. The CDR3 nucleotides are TGTGCCAGCAGTGAATGGGACAGGGGATTCGTGCAGTACTTC.

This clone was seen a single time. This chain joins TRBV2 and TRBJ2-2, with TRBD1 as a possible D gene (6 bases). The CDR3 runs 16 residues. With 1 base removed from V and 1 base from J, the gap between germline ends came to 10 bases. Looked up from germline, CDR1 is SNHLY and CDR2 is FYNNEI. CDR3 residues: CASSEEDSRNTGELFF. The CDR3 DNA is TGTGCCAGCAGTGAAGAGGACAGTAGGAACACCGGGGAGCTGTTTTTT.

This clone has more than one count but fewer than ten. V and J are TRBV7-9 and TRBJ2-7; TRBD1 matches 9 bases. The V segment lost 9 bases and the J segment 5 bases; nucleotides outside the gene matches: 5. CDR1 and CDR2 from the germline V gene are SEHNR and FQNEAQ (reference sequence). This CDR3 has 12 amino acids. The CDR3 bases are TGTGCCAGTCGACAGGGGGGGAACGAGCAGTACTTC. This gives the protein CASRQGGNEQYF.

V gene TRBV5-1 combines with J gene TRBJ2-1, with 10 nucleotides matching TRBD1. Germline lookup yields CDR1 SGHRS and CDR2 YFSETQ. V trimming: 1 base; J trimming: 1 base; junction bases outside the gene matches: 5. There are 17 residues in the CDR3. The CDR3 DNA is TGCGCCAGCAGCTTGATGGGGACAGGGGCGTCCTACAATGAGCAGTTCTTC. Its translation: CASSLMGTGASYNEQFF.